This T cell receptor beta chain was captured in a study of T cell repertoires in cytomegalovirus infection. Regarding the study as a whole: There were HLA-C-restricted CMV-specific TCR beta clonotypes dominating the ex vivo response.

In TCRdb, the reads were re-called with MiXCR into one record per CDR3 protein. The sample yields roughly 250,000 distinct CDR3 sequences, 9% to 15% seen once. The CDR3 is 12 amino acids. Germline CDR1 reads SGHDT; CDR2 reads YYEEEE. Trimming stripped 4 bases from V and 14 bases from J, with 16 bases between. This clonotype was observed many times. Its antigen is still unknown. Sequencing was carried out using PBMCs. V and J are TRBV5-6 and TRBJ2-1; perhaps D is TRBD1 or TRBD2 (5 bases each). The sequence came from a human donor in good health (CMV status not recorded). Some clones in this sample may be carry-over from other donors' samples. The CDR3 nucleotides are TGTGCCAGCAGCCTGGTTAGGGACCGGAAGTTCTTC. Protein: CASSLVRDRKFF.